This TCR beta chain was observed in a study of Ad26.COV2.S vaccination and SARS-CoV-2 variants. This table comes from immunoSEQ multiplex PCR, and its TCRdb copy is limited to in-frame clones, with some not included. Of 350,000 to 450,000 clones listed, about 90% are singletons. The treatment was: approximately 18 received Ad26.COV2.S at low or high dose, single or two shots; roughly five received placebo; per-sample allocation not given. Samples analyzed were those drawn on day 63 after the first vaccine or placebo injection. Expressing Wuhan-strain SARS-CoV-2 spike, an Ad26 vector served as the vaccine. On this clone: No antigen is known for it.

Between the trimmed V and J ends, which lost 4 bases and 2 bases, there was a span of 11 bases. The CDR3 runs 14 residues. Germline V gives CDR1 SNHLY, CDR2 FYNNEI. Study-level findings and limits: The TCR breadth and depth analyses may have understated or missed part of the total T cell responses. Spike-specific TCR breadth in vaccine recipients exceeded that seen in placebo recipients.

The V gene is TRBV2, the J gene TRBJ2-5; a weak D match, TRBD1 (6 bases). Sample: peripheral blood, taken in a trial of Ad26.COV2.S vaccine versus placebo. The sequence was collected from a person aged 18-65 years who received the Ad26.COV2.S COVID-19 vaccine or a placebo. This chain's CDR3 is CASSGGTKQETQYF. The CDR3 nucleotides read TGTGCCAGCAGTGGGGGGACAAAACAAGAGACCCAGTACTTC.